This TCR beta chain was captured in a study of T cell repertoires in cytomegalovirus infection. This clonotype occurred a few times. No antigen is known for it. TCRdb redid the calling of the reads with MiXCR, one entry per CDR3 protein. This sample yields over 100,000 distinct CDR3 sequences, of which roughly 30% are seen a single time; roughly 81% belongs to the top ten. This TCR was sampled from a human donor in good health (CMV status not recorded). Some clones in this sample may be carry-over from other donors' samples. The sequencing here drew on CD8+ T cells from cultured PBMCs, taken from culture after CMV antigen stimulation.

CDR3 residues: CASSVEGQGTDNSPLHF. Written as DNA, the CDR3 is TGTGCCAGCAGCGTAGAGGGACAGGGTACCGATAATTCACCCCTCCACTTT. The chain links TRBV9 to TRBJ1-6; TRBD1 matches 9 bases. V lost 0 bases and J lost 5; bases outside the gene matches: 6. CDR1 SGDLS and CDR2 YYNGEE come from the germline V gene. The CDR3 has 17 residues.